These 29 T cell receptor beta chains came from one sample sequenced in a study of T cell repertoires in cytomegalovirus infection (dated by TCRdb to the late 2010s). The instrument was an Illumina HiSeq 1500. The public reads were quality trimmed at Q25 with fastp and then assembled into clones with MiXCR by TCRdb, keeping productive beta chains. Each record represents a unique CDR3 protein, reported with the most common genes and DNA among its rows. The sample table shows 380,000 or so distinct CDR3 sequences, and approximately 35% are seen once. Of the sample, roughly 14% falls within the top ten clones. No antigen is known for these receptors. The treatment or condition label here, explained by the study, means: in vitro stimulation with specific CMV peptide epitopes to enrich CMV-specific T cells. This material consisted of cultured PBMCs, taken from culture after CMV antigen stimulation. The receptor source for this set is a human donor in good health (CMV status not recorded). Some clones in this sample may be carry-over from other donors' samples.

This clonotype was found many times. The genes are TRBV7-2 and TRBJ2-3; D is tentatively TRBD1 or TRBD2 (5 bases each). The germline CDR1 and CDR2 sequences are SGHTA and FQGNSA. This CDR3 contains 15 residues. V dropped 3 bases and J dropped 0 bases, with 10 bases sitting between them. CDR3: CASSLGTASTDTQYF. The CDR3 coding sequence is TGTGCCAGCAGCTTGGGGACGGCTAGCACAGATACGCAGTATTTT. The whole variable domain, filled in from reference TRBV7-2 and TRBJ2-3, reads GAGVSQSPSNKVTEKGKDVELRCDPISGHTALYWYRQSLGQGLEFLIYFQGNSAPDKSGLPSDRFSAERTGGSVSTLTIQRTQQEDSAVYLCASSLGTASTDTQYFGPGTRLTVL.

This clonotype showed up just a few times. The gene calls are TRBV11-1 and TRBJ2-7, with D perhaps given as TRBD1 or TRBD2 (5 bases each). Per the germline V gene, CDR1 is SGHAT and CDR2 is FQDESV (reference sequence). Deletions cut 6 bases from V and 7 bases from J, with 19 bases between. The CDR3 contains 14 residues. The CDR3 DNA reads TGTGCCAGCAGTGACAGAGGGCGTTCAGAGGAGCAGTACTTC. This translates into CASSDRGRSEEQYF.

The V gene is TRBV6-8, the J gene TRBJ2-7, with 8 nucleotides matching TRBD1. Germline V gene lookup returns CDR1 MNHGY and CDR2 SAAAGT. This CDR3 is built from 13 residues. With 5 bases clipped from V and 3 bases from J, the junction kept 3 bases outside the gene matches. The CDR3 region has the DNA TGTGCCAGCAGTCGACAGGGGTTCTACGAGCAGTACGTC. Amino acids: CASSRQGFYEQYV.

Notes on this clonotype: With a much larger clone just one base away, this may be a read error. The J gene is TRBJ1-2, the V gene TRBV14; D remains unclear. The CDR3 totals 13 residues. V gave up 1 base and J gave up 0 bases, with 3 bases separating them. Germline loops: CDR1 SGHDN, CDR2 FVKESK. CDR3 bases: TGTGCCAGCAGCCAAGCCACTAACTATGGCTACACCTTC. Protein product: CASSQATNYGYTF.

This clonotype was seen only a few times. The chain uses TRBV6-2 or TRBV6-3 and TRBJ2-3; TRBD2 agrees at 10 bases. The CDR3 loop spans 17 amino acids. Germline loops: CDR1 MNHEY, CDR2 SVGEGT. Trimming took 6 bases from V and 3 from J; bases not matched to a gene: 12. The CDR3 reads CASRPQREGTSTDTQYF. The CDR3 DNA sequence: TGTGCCAGCAGACCCCAGCGGGAGGGGACGTCGACAGATACGCAGTATTTT.

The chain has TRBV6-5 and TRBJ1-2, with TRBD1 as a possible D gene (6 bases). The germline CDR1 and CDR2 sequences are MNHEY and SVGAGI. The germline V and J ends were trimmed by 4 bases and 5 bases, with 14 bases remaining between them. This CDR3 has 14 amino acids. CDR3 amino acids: CASSSDAGTYGYTF. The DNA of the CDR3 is TGTGCCAGCAGTTCCGACGCCGGGACATATGGCTACACCTTC.

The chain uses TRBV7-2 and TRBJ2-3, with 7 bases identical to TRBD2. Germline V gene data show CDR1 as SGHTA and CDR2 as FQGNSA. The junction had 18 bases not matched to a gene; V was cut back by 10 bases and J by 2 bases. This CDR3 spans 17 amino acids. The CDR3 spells CATSQPPGTTLTDTQYF. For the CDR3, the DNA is TGTGCCACCTCACAACCCCCCGGGACTACTCTCACAGATACGCAGTATTTT.

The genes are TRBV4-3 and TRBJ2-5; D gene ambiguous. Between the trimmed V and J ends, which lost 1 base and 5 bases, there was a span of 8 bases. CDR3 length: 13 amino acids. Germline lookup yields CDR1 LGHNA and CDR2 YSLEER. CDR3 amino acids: CASSQGDRETQYF. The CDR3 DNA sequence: TGCGCCAGCAGCCAAGGTGACCGGGAGACCCAGTACTTC.

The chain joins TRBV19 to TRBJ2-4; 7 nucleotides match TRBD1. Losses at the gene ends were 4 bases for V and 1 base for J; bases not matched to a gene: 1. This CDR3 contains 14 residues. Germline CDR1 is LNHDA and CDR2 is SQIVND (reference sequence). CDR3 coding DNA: TGTGCCAGTAGTACGACAGGGGCCAAAAACATTCAGTACTTC. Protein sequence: CASSTTGAKNIQYF.

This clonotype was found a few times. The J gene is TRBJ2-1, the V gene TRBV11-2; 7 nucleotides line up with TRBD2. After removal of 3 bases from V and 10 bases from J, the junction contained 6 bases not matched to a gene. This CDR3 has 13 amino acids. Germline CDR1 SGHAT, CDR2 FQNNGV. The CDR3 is CASSFQRDREQFF. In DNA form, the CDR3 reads TGTGCCAGCAGCTTTCAGCGGGACCGGGAGCAGTTCTTC.

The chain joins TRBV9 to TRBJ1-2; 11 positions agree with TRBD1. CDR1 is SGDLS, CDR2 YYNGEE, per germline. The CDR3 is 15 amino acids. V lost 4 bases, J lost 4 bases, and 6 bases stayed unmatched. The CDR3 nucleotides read TGTGCCAGCAGCCCGAGGACAGGGGGCAGCTATGGCTACACCTTC. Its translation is CASSPRTGGSYGYTF.

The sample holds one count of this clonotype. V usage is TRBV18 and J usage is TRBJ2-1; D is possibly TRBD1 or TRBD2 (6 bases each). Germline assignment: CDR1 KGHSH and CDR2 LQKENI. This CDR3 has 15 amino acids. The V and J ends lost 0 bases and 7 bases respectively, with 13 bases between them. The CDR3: CASSPPTGARNEQFF. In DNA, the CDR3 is TGTGCCAGCTCACCACCGACGGGGGCGCGAAATGAGCAGTTCTTC.

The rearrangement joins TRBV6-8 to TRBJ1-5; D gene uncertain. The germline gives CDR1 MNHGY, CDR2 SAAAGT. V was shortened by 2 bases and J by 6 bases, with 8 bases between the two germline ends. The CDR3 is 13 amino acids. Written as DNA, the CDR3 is TGTGCCAGCAGTTACGGCAGATCTCAGCCCCAGCATTTT. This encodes CASSYGRSQPQHF.

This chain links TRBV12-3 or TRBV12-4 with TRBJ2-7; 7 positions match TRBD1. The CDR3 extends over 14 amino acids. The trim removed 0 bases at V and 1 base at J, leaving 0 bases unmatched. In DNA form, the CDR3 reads TGTGCCAGCAGTTTAGCGGGACAGTCCTACGAGCAGTACTTC. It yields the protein CASSLAGQSYEQYF.

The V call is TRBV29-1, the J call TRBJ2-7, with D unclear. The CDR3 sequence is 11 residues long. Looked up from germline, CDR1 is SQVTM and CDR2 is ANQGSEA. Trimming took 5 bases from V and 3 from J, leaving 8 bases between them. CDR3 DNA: TGCAGCGTTAGGATCCTCTACGAGCAGTACTTC. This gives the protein CSVRILYEQYF.

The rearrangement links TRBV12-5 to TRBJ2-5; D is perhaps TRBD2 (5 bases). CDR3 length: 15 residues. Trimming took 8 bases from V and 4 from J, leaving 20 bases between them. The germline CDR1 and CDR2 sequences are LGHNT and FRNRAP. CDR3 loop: CASSPGRGLAETQYF. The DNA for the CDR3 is TGTGCTAGTAGTCCGGGTCGAGGGCTAGCAGAGACCCAGTACTTC.

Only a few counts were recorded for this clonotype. The CDR3 loop is CSATPSGRENTGELFF. CDR3 bases: TGCAGTGCCACCCCCTCGGGGCGGGAGAACACCGGGGAGCTGTTTTTT. The genes are TRBV20-1 and TRBJ2-2; TRBD2 might be the D (6 bases). V dropped 6 bases and J dropped 1 base, with 18 bases sitting between them. Per the germline V gene, CDR1 is DFQATT and CDR2 is SNEGSKA (reference sequence). The CDR3 consists of 16 residues.

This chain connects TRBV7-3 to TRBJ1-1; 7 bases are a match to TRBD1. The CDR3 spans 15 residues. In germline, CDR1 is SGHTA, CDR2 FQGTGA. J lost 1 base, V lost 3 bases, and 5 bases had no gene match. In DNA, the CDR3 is TGTGCCAGCAGCTTGATGGGACAGCAGAACACTGAAGCTTTCTTT. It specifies CASSLMGQQNTEAFF.

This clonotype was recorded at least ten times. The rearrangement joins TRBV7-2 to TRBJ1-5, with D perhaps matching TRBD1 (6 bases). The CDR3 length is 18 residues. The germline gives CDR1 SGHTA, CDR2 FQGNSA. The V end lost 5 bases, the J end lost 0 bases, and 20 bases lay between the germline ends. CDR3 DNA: TGTGCCAGCAGCCGGTTTTGGGGGGCCGACTATAGCAATCAGCCCCAGCATTTT. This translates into CASSRFWGADYSNQPQHF.

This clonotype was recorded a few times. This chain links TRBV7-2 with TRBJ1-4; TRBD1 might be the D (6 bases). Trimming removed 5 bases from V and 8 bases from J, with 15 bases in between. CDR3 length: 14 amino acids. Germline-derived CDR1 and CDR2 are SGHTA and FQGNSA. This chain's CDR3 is CASSINRELEKLFF. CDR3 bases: TGTGCCAGCAGCATCAACAGGGAGTTGGAAAAACTGTTTTTT.

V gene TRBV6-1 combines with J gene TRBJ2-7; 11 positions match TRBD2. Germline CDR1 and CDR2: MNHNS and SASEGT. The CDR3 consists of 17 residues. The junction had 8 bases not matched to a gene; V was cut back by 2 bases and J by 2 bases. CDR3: CASSELPSTSGAYEQYF. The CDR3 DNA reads TGTGCCAGCAGTGAACTCCCCTCGACTAGCGGGGCCTACGAGCAGTACTTC.

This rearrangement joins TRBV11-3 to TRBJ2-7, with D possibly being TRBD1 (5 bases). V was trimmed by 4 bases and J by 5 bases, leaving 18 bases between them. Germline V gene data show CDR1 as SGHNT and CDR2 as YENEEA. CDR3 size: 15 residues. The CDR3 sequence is CASSSNPTPGNEQYV. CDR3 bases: TGTGCCAGCAGCTCGAATCCTACCCCAGGGAACGAGCAGTACGTC.

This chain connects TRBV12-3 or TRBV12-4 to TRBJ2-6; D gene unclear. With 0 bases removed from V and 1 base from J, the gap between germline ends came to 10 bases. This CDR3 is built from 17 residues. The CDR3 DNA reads TGTGCCAGCAGTTTAGCGGGTTTGGGGTCTGGGGCCAACGTCCTGACTTTC. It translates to CASSLAGLGSGANVLTF.

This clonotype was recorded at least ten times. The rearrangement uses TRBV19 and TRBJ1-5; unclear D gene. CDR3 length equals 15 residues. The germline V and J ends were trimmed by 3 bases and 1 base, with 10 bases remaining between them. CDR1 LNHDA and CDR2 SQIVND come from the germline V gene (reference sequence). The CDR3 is CASSMIELSNQPQHF. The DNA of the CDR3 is TGTGCCAGTAGTATGATAGAATTGAGCAATCAGCCCCAGCATTTT.

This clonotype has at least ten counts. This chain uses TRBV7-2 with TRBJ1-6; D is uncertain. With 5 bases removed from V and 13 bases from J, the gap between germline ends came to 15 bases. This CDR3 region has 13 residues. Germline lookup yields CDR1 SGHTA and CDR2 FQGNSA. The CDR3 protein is CASSEVPGRPLHF. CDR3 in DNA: TGTGCCAGCAGCGAAGTGCCGGGCCGGCCCCTCCACTTT.

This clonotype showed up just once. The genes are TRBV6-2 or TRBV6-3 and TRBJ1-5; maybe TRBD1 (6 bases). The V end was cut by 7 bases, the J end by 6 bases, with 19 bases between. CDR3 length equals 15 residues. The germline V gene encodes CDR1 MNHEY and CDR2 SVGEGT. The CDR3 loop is CASTLRAGESQPQHF. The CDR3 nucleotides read TGTGCCAGCACCCTGCGGGCAGGGGAAAGTCAGCCCCAGCATTTT.

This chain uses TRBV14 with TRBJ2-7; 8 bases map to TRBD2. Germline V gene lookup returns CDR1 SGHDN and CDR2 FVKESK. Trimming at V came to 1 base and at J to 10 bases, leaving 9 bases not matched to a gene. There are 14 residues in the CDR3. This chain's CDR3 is CASSQGGLAELQYF. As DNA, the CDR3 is TGTGCCAGCAGCCAAGGCGGACTAGCCGAACTTCAGTACTTC.

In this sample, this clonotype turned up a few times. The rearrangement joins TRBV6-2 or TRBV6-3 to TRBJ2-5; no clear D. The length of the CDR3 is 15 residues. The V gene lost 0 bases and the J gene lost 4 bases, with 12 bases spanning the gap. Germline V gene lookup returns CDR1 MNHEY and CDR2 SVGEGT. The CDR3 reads CASSYSESVIETQYF. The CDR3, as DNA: TGTGCCAGCAGTTACTCAGAGAGCGTCATAGAGACCCAGTACTTC.

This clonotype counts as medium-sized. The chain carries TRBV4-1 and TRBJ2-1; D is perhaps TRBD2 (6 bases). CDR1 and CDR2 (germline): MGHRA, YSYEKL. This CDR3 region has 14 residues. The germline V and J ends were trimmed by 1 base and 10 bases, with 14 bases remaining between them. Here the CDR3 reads CASSQATSRYEQFF. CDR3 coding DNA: TGCGCCAGCAGCCAAGCGACTAGTCGTTACGAGCAGTTCTTC.